A selection of T cell receptor beta chains follows, all from one sample in a study of CD8 T cells in Susac syndrome. TCRdb used MiXCR to reprocess the immunoSEQ multiplex PCR reads, holding one entry per CDR3 protein. The data hold under 200,000 distinct CDR3 sequences, with 90% to 95% observed a single time. The sequenced material came from CD4+ T cells from PBMCs. These receptors came from a human donor with Susac syndrome. Each CDR3 is given with its conserved first and last residue. A D gene is named only where the DNA matches it firmly. Size is omitted from some rows. Given values are once, few, many or a class for expanded clones.

>TRBJ2-7|TRBV10-3|NA|NA
TGTGCCGCCGATCCGGGCTTGGGGTCGGATGAGCAGTACTTC
CAADPGLGSDEQYF
>TRBJ2-3|TRBV7-3|NA|NA
TGTGCCAGCAGCCAATTGCGGAACACAGATACGCAGTATTTT
CASSQLRNTDTQYF
>TRBJ2-2|TRBV7-3|NA|TRBD1
TGTGCCAGCAGCCCGGACAGGGAAAGGGAGCTGTTTTTT
CASSPDRERELFF
>TRBJ1-1|TRBV10-2|NA|NA
TGCGCCAGCAACAATAACATGAACACTGAAGCTTTCTTT
CASNNNMNTEAFF
>TRBJ1-5|TRBV20-1|NA|NA
TGCAGTGCTAGAGACAAGACTTTTACGCCCCAGCATTTT
CSARDKTFTPQHF
>TRBJ1-4|TRBV27|once|NA
TGTGCCAGCAGTTTATCGAAGTCAGAAAAACTGTTTTTT
CASSLSKSEKLFF
>TRBJ1-2|TRBV27|NA|NA
TGTGCCAGCAGTTTAGGTACAGGGCCATATGGCTACACCTTC
CASSLGTGPYGYTF
>TRBJ2-7|TRBV29-1|NA|TRBD1
TGCAGCGTCGGCCTTCGGCAGGGGGCCTACGAGCAGTACTTC
CSVGLRQGAYEQYF
>TRBJ2-7|TRBV29-1|NA|NA
TGCAGCGCGACGGGAGGAGGGGGTATTGAGCAGTACTTC
CSATGGGGIEQYF
>TRBJ2-7|TRBV19|few|TRBD1
TGTGCCAGTAGCCGGACAGGGGGCTTCTACGAGCAGTACTTC
CASSRTGGFYEQYF
>TRBJ2-1|TRBV5-1|NA|TRBD2
TGCGCCAGCAGCTTGTTGACTAGCGGGGACAATGAGCAGTTCTTC
CASSLLTSGDNEQFF
>TRBJ1-5|TRBV6-1|NA|NA
TGTGCCAGCAGTGAAGCCCCGCATGGGATTAATCAGCCCCAGCATTTT
CASSEAPHGINQPQHF
>TRBJ1-6|TRBV7-9|NA|NA
TGTGCCAGCAGCAGAACGGGACGCCAGGATTCACCCCTCCACTTT
CASSRTGRQDSPLHF
>TRBJ2-3|TRBV28|NA|NA
TGTGCCAGCAGCAAACAGGGTTTCACAGATACGCAGTATTTT
CASSKQGFTDTQYF
>TRBJ2-5|TRBV5-1|NA|NA
TGCGCCAGCAGCTCGCCACAGGGAGGAGGAGAGACCCAGTACTTC
CASSSPQGGGETQYF
>TRBJ1-2|TRBV7-9|NA|NA
TGTGCCAGCAGCTTAGGCGTGGGCAGTCCGTTATATGGCTACACCTTC
CASSLGVGSPLYGYTF
>TRBJ2-2|TRBV11-1|NA|TRBD2
TGTGCCAGCAGCTTGCCGGGACTACCGAACACCGGGGAGCTGTTTTTT
CASSLPGLPNTGELFF
>TRBJ1-1|TRBV30|NA|NA
TGTGCCTGGAGTGGCCAAACATCGAGCCGCAAAGCTTTCTTT
CAWSGQTSSRKAFF
>TRBJ2-3|TRBV5-1|NA|NA
TGCGCCAGCAGCTTGGTACTCAGGGGCACAGATACGCAGTATTTT
CASSLVLRGTDTQYF
>TRBJ2-4|TRBV2|NA|NA
TGTGCCAGCAGGGGCGAGGGTCCGGGGATTCAGTACTTC
CASRGEGPGIQYF
>TRBJ2-3|TRBV12-3/TRBV12-4|NA|TRBD1
TGTGCCAGCAGTCGGGACAGAACAGATACGCAGTATTTT
CASSRDRTDTQYF
>TRBJ2-5|TRBV10-3|NA|TRBD2
TGTGCCACCGGACTAGCAACACAAGAGACCCAGTACTTC
CATGLATQETQYF
>TRBJ2-7|TRBV18|few|TRBD1
TGTGCCAGCTCTCGGGACAGGGGCGAGCAGTACTTC
CASSRDRGEQYF
>TRBJ2-7|TRBV2|few|NA
TGTGCCAGCAGTTTAGGACGGCGGAACAACCACGAGCAGTACTTC
CASSLGRRNNHEQYF
>TRBJ1-5|TRBV12-5|NA|NA
TGTGCTAGTGGTTTGGTAATAGGGGGGGCGCAGAATCAGCCCCAGCATTTT
CASGLVIGGAQNQPQHF
>TRBJ1-1|TRBV28|once|NA
TGTGCCAGCAGTTTAGAATCTGGGGGCCGGTTTGAAGCTTTCTTT
CASSLESGGRFEAFF
>TRBJ2-7|TRBV11-2|NA|NA
TGTGCCAGCATCCCTCCCCTCATCAGAACGTACGAGCAGTACTTC
CASIPPLIRTYEQYF
>TRBJ1-1|TRBV6-5|NA|NA
TGTGCCAGCGGAAACGCGCAGGGAACTGAAGCTTTCTTT
CASGNAQGTEAFF
>TRBJ1-5|TRBV10-2|NA|TRBD1
TGCGCCAGCAGCGACCTGACAGGGAGAGATCAGCCCCAGCATTTT
CASSDLTGRDQPQHF
>TRBJ2-6|TRBV7-9|NA|TRBD2
TGTGCCAGCTCATCTAGCGGGTATGGGGCCAACGTCCTGACTTTC
CASSSSGYGANVLTF
>TRBJ2-7|TRBV6-5|few|NA
TGTGCCAGCAGTTACTCTAGTCTGAACTCCTACGAGCAGTACTTC
CASSYSSLNSYEQYF
>TRBJ2-3|TRBV5-1|once|NA
TGCGCCAGCGGACCACAGGGCGCCCGTTTAGATACGCAGTATTTT
CASGPQGARLDTQYF
>TRBJ2-1|TRBV12-3/TRBV12-4|NA|TRBD1
TGTGCCAGCAGTTTAACAGGGGGCTCTGAGCAGTTCTTC
CASSLTGGSEQFF
>TRBJ2-2|TRBV6-5|NA|NA
TGTGCCAGCAGTTACGGGGGGAACACCGGGGAGCTGTTTTTT
CASSYGGNTGELFF
>TRBJ1-6|TRBV7-9|NA|TRBD1
TGTGCCAGCAGCCAGAGACAGGGGGCGAATTCACCCCTCCACTTT
CASSQRQGANSPLHF
>TRBJ1-2|TRBV27|NA|NA
TGTGCCAGCAGTTTATCCTATAGCGGTAACTATGGCTACACCTTC
CASSLSYSGNYGYTF
>TRBJ1-1|TRBV7-3|NA|NA
TGTGCCAGCAGCTTCAGGGCCCGGACTGAAGCTTTCTTT
CASSFRARTEAFF
>TRBJ2-7|TRBV5-1|NA|TRBD2
TGCGCCAGCAGCCATGGACTAGCCGACAGGGAGCAGTACTTC
CASSHGLADREQYF
>TRBJ1-5|TRBV10-3|NA|NA
TGTGCCATCAGTGAGACGCAGGGAGGATCGGGGAATCAGCCCCAGCATTTT
CAISETQGGSGNQPQHF
>TRBJ2-4|TRBV7-9|NA|TRBD2
TGTGCCAGCAGCTTAGCGGGGAGCGGGAGGGATGCCATTCAGTACTTC
CASSLAGSGRDAIQYF
>TRBJ1-5|TRBV3-1|NA|TRBD1
TGTGCCAGCAGCCCCGCGGGACAGGGAGGGGATCAGCCCCAGCATTTT
CASSPAGQGGDQPQHF
>TRBJ2-1|TRBV2|once|NA
TGTGCCAGCAGTGACGGAGCTGAGGGGCAGTTCTTC
CASSDGAEGQFF
>TRBJ1-1|TRBV6-6|NA|TRBD1
TGTGCCAGCAGGACAGGGGGCCGGCCCACTGAAGCTTTCTTT
CASRTGGRPTEAFF
>TRBJ2-3|TRBV18|NA|NA
TGTGCCAGCTCACCGGAGAAAACGCAGTATTTT
CASSPEKTQYF
>TRBJ2-7|TRBV6-6|NA|TRBD2
TGTGCCAGCAGGGGAGTTAGCGGGAGTCTGTACGAGCAGTACTTC
CASRGVSGSLYEQYF
>TRBJ2-3|TRBV3-1|once|NA
TGTGCCAGCAGCCAAGAAGGTGGGGCAGGGAGAGATACGCAGTATTTT
CASSQEGGAGRDTQYF
>TRBJ1-6|TRBV9|few|TRBD1
TGTGCCAGCAGCCGCGGACAGGCTAATTCACCCCTCCACTTT
CASSRGQANSPLHF
>TRBJ1-1|TRBV3-1|NA|NA
TGTGCCAGCAGCCTACGGACGTTGGGCACTGAAGCTTTCTTT
CASSLRTLGTEAFF
>TRBJ2-5|TRBV11-2|few|NA
TGTGCCAGCAGCCCAGGAGTGGAGACCCAGTACTTC
CASSPGVETQYF
>TRBJ2-1|TRBV3-1|NA|NA
TGTGCCAGCAGCCAGGGACTTTCCTACAATGAGCAGTTCTTC
CASSQGLSYNEQFF
>TRBJ2-3|TRBV19|NA|NA
TGTGCCAGTAGCAACATGTTCGGCACAGATACGCAGTATTTT
CASSNMFGTDTQYF
>TRBJ2-7|TRBV27|NA|NA
TGTGCCAGCAGTTTACAGGCGGGAAGATCCTACGAGCAGTACTTC
CASSLQAGRSYEQYF
>TRBJ1-1|TRBV7-9|NA|TRBD1
TGTGCCAGCAGCTTACCGCCCAACAGGGGAAGGACTGAAGCTTTCTTT
CASSLPPNRGRTEAFF
>TRBJ2-2|TRBV5-1|NA|NA
TGCGCCAGCAGCTTGGGGGTCGTGAGCGGCACCGGGGAGCTGTTTTTT
CASSLGVVSGTGELFF
>TRBJ2-7|TRBV7-9|once|NA
TGTGCCAGCAGCACAGGGAACTCCTACGAGCAGTACTTC
CASSTGNSYEQYF
>TRBJ2-1|TRBV5-1|NA|NA
TGCGCCAGCAGCTTGACCGACCGGGCTCCCTCCTACAATGAGCAGTTCTTC
CASSLTDRAPSYNEQFF
>TRBJ2-4|TRBV4-1|NA|TRBD1
TGCGCCAGCAGCCAACCCGGACAGGAGACTAAAAACATTCAGTACTTC
CASSQPGQETKNIQYF
>TRBJ2-7|TRBV5-4|NA|NA
TGTGCCAGCAGCGTCGACAGGAGCTCCTACGAGCAGTACTTC
CASSVDRSSYEQYF
>TRBJ2-7|TRBV5-4|NA|NA
TGTGCCAGCAGCTTGGAACAGTACGAGCAGTACTTC
CASSLEQYEQYF
>TRBJ2-7|TRBV5-1|NA|NA
TGCGCCAGCAGCTTGTTCGCTAGCAGTTACGAGCAGTACTTC
CASSLFASSYEQYF